The next 27 T cell receptor beta chains were all read from a single sample in a study of blood T cell repertoires in COVID-19. TCRdb keeps only in-frame clones here, not all; method: immunoSEQ multiplex PCR. The profile shows 310,000 or so clones, approximately 88% of them singletons. Sequenced: PBMCs or T cells enriched from blood (not recorded which). The receptor set was obtained from a middle-aged woman who had recovered from COVID-19.

J is TRBJ1-3 and V is TRBV6-1, with a possible D match to TRBD1 (6 bases). The germline V gene has CDR1 MNHNS and CDR2 SASEGT. Deletions cut 6 bases from V and 3 bases from J, with 27 bases between. This CDR3 comprises 19 residues. The CDR3 sequence: CASSELGVGFGQFGNTIYF. The DNA for the CDR3 is TGTGCCAGCAGCGAACTAGGGGTAGGATTCGGACAGTTTGGAAACACCATATATTTT.

This chain joins TRBV7-2 and TRBJ1-2; 8 bases fit TRBD1. Germline CDR1 SGHTA, CDR2 FQGNSA. The CDR3 length is 14 residues. V was pared by 5 bases and J by 6 bases, with 8 bases of the junction left unmatched. CDR3: CASSPSDRAHGYTF. CDR3 coding DNA: TGTGCCAGCAGCCCCTCGGACAGGGCACATGGCTACACCTTC.

In nucleotides, the CDR3 is TGCAGTGCTAGTAGCATATCTTCCTACGAGCAGTACTTC. Protein product: CSASSISSYEQYF. The genes are TRBV20-1 and TRBJ2-7; D unclear. Trimming removed 3 bases at V and 1 base at J, with 10 bases between. Germline V lookup: CDR1 DFQATT, CDR2 SNEGSKA (reference sequence). This CDR3 is 13 amino acids long.

In DNA, the CDR3 is TGTGCCAGCAGGGACAGGGATGGTAGCGGGTCTAGCTCCTACGAGCAGTACTTC. This translates into CASRDRDGSGSSSYEQYF. V is TRBV28 and J is TRBJ2-7, with a weak D call TRBD1 (8 bases). Germline V gene sequence: CDR1 MDHEN, CDR2 SYDVKM. There are 18 residues in the CDR3. With 6 bases removed from V and 0 bases from J, the gap between germline ends came to 24 bases.

This chain joins TRBV5-4 and TRBJ1-3, with a weak D call TRBD1 (6 bases). Germline-derived CDR1 and CDR2 are SGHNT and YYREEE (reference sequence). CDR3 size: 14 residues. Trimming took 0 bases from V and 4 from J, leaving 8 bases between them. The CDR3 sequence is CASSLGGTGNTIYF. The CDR3 nucleotides are TGTGCCAGCAGCTTGGGGGGGACAGGAAACACCATATATTTT.

The gene calls are TRBV12-3 or TRBV12-4 and TRBJ1-1; D is ambiguous. Trimming took off 6 bases at V and 8 bases at J, with 16 bases between the two ends. The CDR3 has 13 amino acids. The CDR3 DNA follows: TGTGCCAGCAGACGACTCGGGAGTCCCGAAGCTTTCTTT. Encoded protein: CASRRLGSPEAFF.

V gene TRBV3-1 (or the pseudogene TRBV3-2) combines with J gene TRBJ2-2; 7 nucleotides match TRBD2. The V and J ends lost 0 bases and 7 bases, in that order; junction bases with no gene match: 14. Germline V lookup: CDR1 LGHDT, CDR2 YNNKEL (reference sequence). The CDR3 consists of 18 residues. CDR3 sequence (DNA): TGTGCCAGCAGCCAAGATGCGGACGGACTAGGCGTTAGCGGGGAGCTGTTTTTT. This gives the protein CASSQDADGLGVSGELFF.

V gene TRBV28 combines with J gene TRBJ2-5; 9 bases are shared with TRBD2. There are 16 residues in the CDR3. The V and J ends lost 6 bases and 5 bases, in that order; junction bases with no gene match: 13. The germline V gene has CDR1 MDHEN and CDR2 SYDVKM. CDR3 loop: CASSLDGTSLGETQYF. The CDR3 DNA reads as TGTGCCAGCAGCCTCGATGGGACTAGCCTGGGGGAGACCCAGTACTTC.

The chain has TRBV29-1 and TRBJ1-1; perhaps TRBD1 as D (6 bases). V was trimmed by 5 bases and J by 4 bases, leaving 14 bases between them. CDR1 is SQVTM, CDR2 ANQGSEA, per germline. This CDR3 is 13 amino acids long. CDR3 region: CSVRRMTGTEAFF. CDR3 nucleotide sequence: TGCAGCGTTAGGAGGATGACAGGCACTGAAGCTTTCTTT. The complete variable domain, with remaining parts taken from reference TRBV29-1 and TRBJ1-1, reads SAVISQKPSRDICQRGTSLTIQCQVDSQVTMMFWYRQQPGQSLTLIATANQGSEATYESGFVIDKFPISRPNLTFSTLTVSNMSPEDSSIYLCSVRRMTGTEAFFGQGTRLTVV.

V gene TRBV7-2 combines with J gene TRBJ2-5, with D tentatively TRBD1 (6 bases). The V and J ends lost 5 bases and 2 bases respectively, with 18 bases between them. This CDR3 spans 16 amino acids. The germline V gene has CDR1 SGHTA and CDR2 FQGNSA. The CDR3 reads CASSADWTDWQETQYF. In nucleotides, the CDR3 is TGTGCCAGCAGCGCAGACTGGACAGATTGGCAAGAGACCCAGTACTTC. The full variable domain, in which reference TRBV7-2 and TRBJ2-5 provide the parts outside the CDR3, is GAGVSQSPSNKVTEKGKDVELRCDPISGHTALYWYRQSLGQGLEFLIYFQGNSAPDKSGLPSDRFSAERTGGSVSTLTIQRTQQEDSAVYLCASSADWTDWQETQYFGPGTRLLVL.

The table lists this clone with a count of one. The J gene is TRBJ2-1, the V gene TRBV28; 7 bases map to TRBD2. This CDR3 region has 13 residues. V was pared by 6 bases and J by 7 bases, with 6 bases of the junction left unmatched. Germline lookup yields CDR1 MDHEN and CDR2 SYDVKM. Here the CDR3 reads CASSWGGSNEQFF. The CDR3 DNA reads TGTGCCAGCAGCTGGGGCGGGAGTAATGAGCAGTTCTTC.

This sequence joins TRBV6-5 and TRBJ2-2, with a possible D match to TRBD1 (6 bases). The CDR3 contains 14 residues. V was clipped by 4 bases and J by 6 bases, with 12 bases between them. Germline CDR1 and CDR2: MNHEY and SVGAGI. In nucleotides, the CDR3 is TGTGCCAGCAGTTTTACAGGGTCCCCCGGGGAGCTGTTTTTT. It codes for CASSFTGSPGELFF.

The chain joins TRBV30 to TRBJ2-5; TRBD1 is a possible D gene (5 bases). Germline V gene data show CDR1 as GTSNPN and CDR2 as SVGIG (reference sequence). V lost 2 bases to trimming and J lost 5 bases, with 6 bases between them. The CDR3 totals 11 residues. CDR3 region: CAWSSGETQYF. The CDR3 DNA reads as TGTGCCTGGAGTTCAGGGGAGACCCAGTACTTC.

This clone appeared once. A junction boundary mismatches the germline segment, possibly from a read error. DNA of the CDR3: TGCGCCAGCAGCTTGGCCGGGTTGAACCCTGAAGCTTTCTTT. Translated: CASSLAGLNPEAFF. J is TRBJ1-1 and V is TRBV5-1; D is uncertain. The CDR3 consists of 14 residues. The germline V gene encodes CDR1 SGHRS and CDR2 YFSETQ.

This chain links TRBV29-1 with TRBJ1-2; a weak D match, TRBD1 (5 bases). Trimming cost V 5 bases and J 4 bases, with 11 bases left between them. The CDR3 covers 12 residues. CDR1 SQVTM and CDR2 ANQGSEA come from the germline V gene. CDR3 in amino acids: CSVSPGGYGYTF. Here the CDR3 DNA reads TGCAGCGTTAGCCCCGGGGGCTATGGCTACACCTTC.

The rearrangement links TRBV28 to TRBJ2-7; 12 bases are shared with TRBD1. The CDR3 contains 13 residues. The V gene's germline CDR1 is MDHEN and CDR2 SYDVKM. The junction had 9 bases not matched to a gene; V was cut back by 11 bases and J by 7 bases. CDR3 coding DNA: TGTGCCTGCCGGGACAGGGGGCTTGGAGAGCAGTACTTC. It is translated as CACRDRGLGEQYF.

The chain is built from TRBV19 and TRBJ2-7; 8 bases align to TRBD1. After removal of 4 bases from V and 4 bases from J, the junction contained 6 bases not matched to a gene. The CDR3 extends over 14 amino acids. Per the germline V gene, CDR1 is LNHDA and CDR2 is SQIVND (reference sequence). DNA for the CDR3: TGTGCCAGTAGTACCGACAGGGGACGATACGAGCAGTACTTC. Protein sequence: CASSTDRGRYEQYF.

The rearrangement uses TRBV7-2 and TRBJ1-2; D unclear. From germline, CDR1 is SGHTA and CDR2 FQGNSA. The length of the CDR3 is 13 residues. V lost 1 base and J 6 bases, leaving 9 bases between the germline ends. CDR3 protein: CASSLGYRDGYTF. The CDR3 coding sequence is TGTGCCAGCAGCTTAGGGTACAGAGATGGCTACACCTTC.

The V and J genes are TRBV7-2 and TRBJ1-1, with 7 bases lining up with TRBD1. This CDR3 is 12 amino acids long. Germline V lookup: CDR1 SGHTA, CDR2 FQGNSA. Trimming removed 1 base from V and 11 bases from J; junction bases left unmatched: 4. The CDR3 DNA reads TGTGCCAGCAGCTTAGTGAGGGGGCAGGCTTTCTTT. This sequence encodes CASSLVRGQAFF. Full variable domain (outside the CDR3, taken from reference TRBV7-2 and TRBJ1-1): GAGVSQSPSNKVTEKGKDVELRCDPISGHTALYWYRQSLGQGLEFLIYFQGNSAPDKSGLPSDRFSAERTGGSVSTLTIQRTQQEDSAVYLCASSLVRGQAFFGQGTRLTVV.

The chain joins TRBV30 to TRBJ2-7; 7 bases are shared with TRBD2. The CDR3 has 13 residues. Germline lookup yields CDR1 GTSNPN and CDR2 SVGIG (reference sequence). Unmatched junction bases numbered 10, after V lost 7 bases and J lost 4 bases. The CDR3 here is CASSQTSSYEQYF. DNA for the CDR3: TGTGCCTCGTCACAGACTAGCTCGTACGAGCAGTACTTC.

This sequence joins TRBV27 and TRBJ1-4; D is unresolved. This CDR3 is built from 14 residues. Germline lookup yields CDR1 MNHEY and CDR2 SMNVEV (reference sequence). Trimming shortened V by 5 bases and J by 0 bases, and 7 bases separated the two germline ends. This chain's CDR3 is CASSLRSTNEKLFF. DNA of the CDR3: TGTGCCAGCAGTCTACGATCAACTAATGAAAAACTGTTTTTT. Full variable domain (remainder filled in from reference TRBV27 and TRBJ1-4): EAQVTQNPRYLITVTGKKLTVTCSQNMNHEYMSWYRQDPGLGLRQIYYSMNVEVTDKGDVPEGYKVSRKEKRNFPLILESPSPNQTSLYFCASSLRSTNEKLFFGSGTQLSVL.

The V and J genes are TRBV14 and TRBJ1-5, with D perhaps TRBD1 (5 bases). The CDR3 extends over 15 amino acids. CDR1 and CDR2 (germline): SGHDN, FVKESK. With 1 base removed from V and 2 bases from J, the gap between germline ends came to 9 bases. The chain's CDR3 is CASSQGGTGNQPQHF. For the CDR3, the DNA is TGTGCCAGCAGCCAAGGGGGGACTGGCAATCAGCCCCAGCATTTT.

This clone came up once. The genes are TRBV5-4 and TRBJ1-1; maybe TRBD1 (6 bases). The V end was cut by 3 bases, the J end by 11 bases, with 14 bases between. Germline CDR1 is SGHNT and CDR2 is YYREEE (reference sequence). The length of the CDR3 is 12 residues. The CDR3 sequence is CASSSGTRGAFF. The CDR3 region has the DNA TGTGCCAGCAGCTCCGGGACACGAGGGGCTTTCTTT.

The chain combines TRBV18 with TRBJ2-3; no clear D. The germline gives CDR1 KGHSH, CDR2 LQKENI. Trimming removed 3 bases at V and 0 bases at J, with 4 bases between. This CDR3 region has 13 residues. The CDR3 DNA reads TGTGCCAGCTCACCCGCGAGCACAGATACGCAGTATTTT. Translation gives CASSPASTDTQYF.

The V call is TRBV7-9, the J call TRBJ2-7; 8 bases are a match to TRBD1. The germline V gene has CDR1 SEHNR and CDR2 FQNEAQ (reference sequence). The CDR3 contains 14 residues. Unmatched junction bases numbered 6, after V lost 4 bases and J lost 4 bases. The CDR3 nucleotides are TGTGCCAGCAGCTCGACAGGGGTTTCGTACGAGCAGTACTTC. Its translation is CASSSTGVSYEQYF.

The chain joins TRBV11-2 to TRBJ2-1, with 10 bases lining up with TRBD2. Germline-derived CDR1 and CDR2 are SGHAT and FQNNGV. V was pared by 5 bases and J by 9 bases, with 10 bases of the junction left unmatched. CDR3 length: 15 residues. Here the CDR3 reads CASSKGLAGESEQFF. The CDR3 DNA reads as TGTGCCAGCAGCAAGGGGCTAGCGGGAGAGTCTGAGCAGTTCTTC.

The V call is TRBV12-3 or TRBV12-4, the J call TRBJ2-5, with D perhaps TRBD1 (5 bases). The germline V and J ends were trimmed by 1 base and 4 bases, with 7 bases remaining between them. CDR3 length: 13 residues. The CDR3 is CASSLGQRETQYF. The CDR3 DNA reads TGTGCCAGCAGTTTAGGACAGCGAGAGACCCAGTACTTC.